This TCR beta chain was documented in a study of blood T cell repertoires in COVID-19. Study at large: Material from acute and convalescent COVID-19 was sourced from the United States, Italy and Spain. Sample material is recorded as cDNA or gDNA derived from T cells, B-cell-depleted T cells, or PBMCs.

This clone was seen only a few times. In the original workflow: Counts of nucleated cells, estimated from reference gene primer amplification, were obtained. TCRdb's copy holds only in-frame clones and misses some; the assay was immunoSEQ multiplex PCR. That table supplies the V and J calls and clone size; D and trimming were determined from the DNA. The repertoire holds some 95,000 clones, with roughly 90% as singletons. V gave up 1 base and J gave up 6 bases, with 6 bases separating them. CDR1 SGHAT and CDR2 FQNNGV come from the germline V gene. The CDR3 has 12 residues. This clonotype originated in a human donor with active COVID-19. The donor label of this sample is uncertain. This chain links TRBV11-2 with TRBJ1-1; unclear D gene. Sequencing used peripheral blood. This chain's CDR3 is CASSLGEAEAFF. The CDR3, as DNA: TGTGCCAGCAGCTTAGGTGAGGCTGAAGCTTTCTTT. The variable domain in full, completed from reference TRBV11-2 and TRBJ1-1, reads EAGVAQSPRYKIIEKRQSVAFWCNPISGHATLYWYQQILGQGPKLLIQFQNNGVVDDSQLPKDRFSAERLKGVDSTLKIQPAKLEDSAVYLCASSLGEAEAFFGQGTRLTVV.